The 5 T cell receptor beta chains below were found in one sample sequenced in a study of spatial heterogeneity in lung cancer. Study-wide points: Tumors with more nonsynonymous mutations had more expanded intratumoral alpha and beta TCRs.

Antigens for these TCRs are unknown. As for time point: sample taken at primary tumor resection. One entry per CDR3 protein results from TCRdb running MiXCR on the 5' RACE reads. The sample lists approximately 4,100 distinct CDR3 sequences, roughly 5.7% seen once, with around 20% in the top ten. The sample consisted of lung tumor tissue, taken at surgery. These TCRs come from a male donor with early-stage non-small cell lung cancer.

This clonotype has ten or more counts. The chain uses TRBV7-9 and TRBJ1-2, with D perhaps TRBD1 (5 bases). This CDR3 has 14 residues. Germline V gives CDR1 SEHNR, CDR2 FQNEAQ (reference sequence). V was pared by 8 bases and J by 7 bases, with 20 bases between. The CDR3 DNA reads as TGTGCCAGCGCGGCCGGGGCGGGTTTTAGTGGCTACACCTTC. Protein sequence: CASAAGAGFSGYTF.

In its sample, this clonotype ranks as medium-sized (0.01 to 0.1%). The chain's CDR3 is CATSRAGTGYNEQFF. In nucleotides, the CDR3 is TGTGCCACCAGCAGAGCTGGAACGGGTTACAATGAGCAGTTCTTC. This rearrangement joins TRBV15 to TRBJ2-1, with unresolved D. The CDR3 contains 15 residues. Trimming removed 1 base from V and 4 bases from J, with 11 bases in between. Per the germline V gene, CDR1 is LNHNV and CDR2 is YYDKDF (reference sequence).

This clonotype was seen a handful of times. The rearrangement uses TRBV7-2 and TRBJ1-6; D call uncertain. The CDR3 length is 15 residues. Germline assignment: CDR1 SGHTA and CDR2 FQGNSA. Deletions cut 5 bases from V and 0 bases from J, with 8 bases between. The CDR3 reads CASSGGISYNSPLHF. The CDR3 nucleotides are TGTGCCAGCAGCGGCGGGATCTCCTATAATTCACCCCTCCACTTT.

This clonotype is medium-sized by share. A much larger clonotype is one base distant, so this may be a read error. The chain employs TRBV7-2 and TRBJ2-7; possible D gene TRBD1, 6 bases. Germline V CDR1 and CDR2: SGHTA, FQGNSA. CDR3 length: 15 residues. V was pared by 4 bases and J by 3 bases, with 16 bases between. CDR3 loop: CASSSKTGVRYEQYF. CDR3 nucleotide sequence: TGTGCCAGCAGCTCCAAGACAGGAGTACGCTACGAGCAGTACTTC.

In its sample, this clonotype ranks as large. V and J are TRBV5-6 and TRBJ1-4, with D tentatively TRBD1 (5 bases). In germline, CDR1 is SGHDT, CDR2 YYEEEE. The CDR3 consists of 12 residues. V lost 2 bases, J lost 6 bases, and 5 bases lay in between. The CDR3, as DNA: TGTGCCAGCAGCTTACAGGATGAAAAACTGTTTTTT. The encoded protein is CASSLQDEKLFF.